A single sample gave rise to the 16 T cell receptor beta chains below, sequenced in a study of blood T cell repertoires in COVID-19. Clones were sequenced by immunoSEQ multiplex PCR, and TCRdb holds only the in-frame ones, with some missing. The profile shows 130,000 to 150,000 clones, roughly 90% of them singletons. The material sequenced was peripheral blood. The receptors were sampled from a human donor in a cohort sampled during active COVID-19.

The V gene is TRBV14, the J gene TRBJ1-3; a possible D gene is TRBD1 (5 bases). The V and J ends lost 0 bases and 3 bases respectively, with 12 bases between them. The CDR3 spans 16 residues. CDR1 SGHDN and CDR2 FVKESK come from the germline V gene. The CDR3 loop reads CASSQDRWGFGNTIYF. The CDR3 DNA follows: TGTGCCAGCAGCCAAGATCGCTGGGGCTTTGGAAACACCATATATTTT.

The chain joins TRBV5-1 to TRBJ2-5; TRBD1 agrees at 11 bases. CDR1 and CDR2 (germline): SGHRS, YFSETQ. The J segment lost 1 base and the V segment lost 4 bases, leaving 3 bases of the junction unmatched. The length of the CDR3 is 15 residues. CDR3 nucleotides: TGCGCCAGCAGCGGTGGGACAGGGGGCCAAGAGACCCAGTACTTC. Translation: CASSGGTGGQETQYF.

The CDR3 here is CASSGWGHSGYNEQFF. In DNA, the CDR3 is TGTGCCAGCAGCGGCTGGGGCCATAGTGGGTACAATGAGCAGTTCTTC. The chain is built from TRBV7-8 and TRBJ2-1; TRBD1 is a possible D gene (5 bases). CDR1 is SGHVS and CDR2 is FQNEAQ in the germline V gene. This CDR3 has 16 residues. With 5 bases removed from V and 4 bases from J, the gap between germline ends came to 18 bases.

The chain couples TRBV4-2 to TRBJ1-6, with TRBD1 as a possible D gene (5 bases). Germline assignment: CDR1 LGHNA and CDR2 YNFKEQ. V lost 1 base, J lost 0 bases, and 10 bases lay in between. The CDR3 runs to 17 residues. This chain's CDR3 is CASSQVPTVSYNSPLHF. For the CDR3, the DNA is TGTGCCAGCAGCCAAGTCCCGACAGTCTCCTATAATTCACCCCTCCACTTT.

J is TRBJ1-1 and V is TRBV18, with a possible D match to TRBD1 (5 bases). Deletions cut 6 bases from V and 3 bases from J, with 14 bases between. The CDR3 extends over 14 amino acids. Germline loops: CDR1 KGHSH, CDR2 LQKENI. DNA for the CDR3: TGTGCCAGCTCCCAATCCAGGGATTACACTGAAGCTTTCTTT. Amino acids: CASSQSRDYTEAFF.

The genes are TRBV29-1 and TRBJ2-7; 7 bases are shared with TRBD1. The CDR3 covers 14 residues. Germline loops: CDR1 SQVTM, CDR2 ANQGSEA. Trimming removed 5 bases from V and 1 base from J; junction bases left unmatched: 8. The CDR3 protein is CSVTTGVESYEQYF. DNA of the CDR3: TGCAGCGTTACCACAGGGGTTGAGTCCTACGAGCAGTACTTC.

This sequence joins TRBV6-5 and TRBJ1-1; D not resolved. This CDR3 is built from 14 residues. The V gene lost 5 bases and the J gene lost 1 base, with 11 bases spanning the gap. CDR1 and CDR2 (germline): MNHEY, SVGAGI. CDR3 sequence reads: CASSNYSPNTEAFF. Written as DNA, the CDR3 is TGTGCCAGCAGTAACTATAGTCCGAACACTGAAGCTTTCTTT.

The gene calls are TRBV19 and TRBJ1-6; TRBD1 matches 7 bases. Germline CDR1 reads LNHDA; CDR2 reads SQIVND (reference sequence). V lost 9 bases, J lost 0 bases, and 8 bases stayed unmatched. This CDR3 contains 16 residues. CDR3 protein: CASKTGESSYNSPLHF. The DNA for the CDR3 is TGTGCCAGCAAAACAGGGGAGAGCTCCTATAATTCACCCCTCCACTTT.

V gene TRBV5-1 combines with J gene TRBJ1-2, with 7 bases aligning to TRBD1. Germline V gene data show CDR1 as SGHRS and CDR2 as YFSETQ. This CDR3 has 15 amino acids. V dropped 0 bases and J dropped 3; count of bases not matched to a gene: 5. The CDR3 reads CASSLDTGEDYGYTF. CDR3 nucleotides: TGCGCCAGCAGCTTGGACACAGGGGAAGACTATGGCTACACCTTC.

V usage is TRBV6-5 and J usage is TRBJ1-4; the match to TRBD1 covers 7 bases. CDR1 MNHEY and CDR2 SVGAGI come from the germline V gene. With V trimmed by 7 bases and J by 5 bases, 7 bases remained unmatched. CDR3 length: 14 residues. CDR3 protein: CASIGTALNEKLFF. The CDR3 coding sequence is TGTGCCAGCATTGGGACAGCTTTAAATGAAAAACTGTTTTTT.

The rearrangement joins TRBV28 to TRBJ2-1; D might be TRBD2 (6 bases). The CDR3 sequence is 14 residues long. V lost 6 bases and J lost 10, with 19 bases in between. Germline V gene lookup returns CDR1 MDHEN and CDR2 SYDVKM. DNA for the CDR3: TGTGCCAGCAGCCGGGACTTTCCATCCCGGGAGCAGTTCTTC. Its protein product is CASSRDFPSREQFF.

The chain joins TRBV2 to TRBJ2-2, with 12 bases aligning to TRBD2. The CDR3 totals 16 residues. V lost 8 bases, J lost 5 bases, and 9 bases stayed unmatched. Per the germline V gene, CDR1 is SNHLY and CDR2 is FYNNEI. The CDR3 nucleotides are TGTGCCAGCCAGGGACTAGCGGGCCCTCGTACCGGGGAGCTGTTTTTT. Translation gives CASQGLAGPRTGELFF.

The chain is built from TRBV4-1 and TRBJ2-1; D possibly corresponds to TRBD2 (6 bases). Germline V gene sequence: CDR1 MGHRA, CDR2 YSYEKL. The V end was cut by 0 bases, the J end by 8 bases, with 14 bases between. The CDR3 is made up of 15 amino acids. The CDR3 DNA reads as TGCGCCAGCAGCCAAGACCAGACTAGTTTCTATGAGCAGTTCTTC. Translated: CASSQDQTSFYEQFF.

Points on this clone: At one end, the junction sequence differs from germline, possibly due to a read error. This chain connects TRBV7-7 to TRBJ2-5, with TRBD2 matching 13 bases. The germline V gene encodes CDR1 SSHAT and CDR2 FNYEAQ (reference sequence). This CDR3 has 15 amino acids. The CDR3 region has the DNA TGTGCTAGCAGCTCGGGACTAGCGGGGAAGGAGACCCAGTACTTC. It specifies CASSSGLAGKETQYF. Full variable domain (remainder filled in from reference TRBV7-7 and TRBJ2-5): GAGVSQSPRYKVTKRGQDVTLRCDPISSHATLYWYQQALGQGPEFLTYFNYEAQPDKSGLPSDRFSAERPEGSISTLTIQRTEQRDSAMYRCASSSGLAGKETQYFGPGTRLLVL.

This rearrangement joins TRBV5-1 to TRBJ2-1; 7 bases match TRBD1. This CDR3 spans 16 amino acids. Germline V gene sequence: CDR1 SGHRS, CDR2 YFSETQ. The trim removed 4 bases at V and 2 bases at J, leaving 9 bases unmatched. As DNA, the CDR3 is TGCGCCAGCAGCACAGGGGTTCCCCTCACCTACAATGAGCAGTTCTTC. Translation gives CASSTGVPLTYNEQFF.

CDR3 sequence (DNA): TGTGCCAGCAGCGGGGGGACAGGGAGGGGCACCGAGCAGTACTTC. Its protein is CASSGGTGRGTEQYF. The chain is built from TRBV5-6 and TRBJ2-7; TRBD1 matches at 9 bases. CDR1 and CDR2 from the germline V gene are SGHDT and YYEEEE. V lost 4 bases, J lost 6 bases, and 11 bases stayed unmatched. The CDR3 consists of 15 residues. The full variable domain, in which reference TRBV5-6 and TRBJ2-7 provide the parts outside the CDR3, is DAGVTQSPTHLIKTRGQQVTLRCSPKSGHDTVSWYQQALGQGPQFIFQYYEEEERQRGNFPDRFSGHQFPNYSSELNVNALLLGDSALYLCASSGGTGRGTEQYFGPGTRLTVT.